One sample yielded the 5 T cell receptor beta chains listed below, sequenced in a study of blood T cell repertoires in COVID-19 (dated by TCRdb to about 2020). Receptor amplification or capture employed the immunoSEQ multiplex PCR assay. TCRdb took this table from immuneACCESS and kept in-frame rearrangements with V and J called. Such tables lack part of the clones; where checked against another copy, unresolved V genes explain under half of the gap, and the rest is unexplained. For this sample the table gives roughly 270,000 clones, of which roughly 88% were detected only once. The leading ten clones occupy about 8.6% of the sample. The material sequenced was peripheral blood. Every receptor here comes from a man aged 18 to 30 with active or convalescent COVID-19.

The V gene is TRBV9, the J gene TRBJ2-3, with TRBD2 matching 8 bases. Unmatched junction bases numbered 9, after V lost 3 bases and J lost 6 bases. The germline V gene has CDR1 SGDLS and CDR2 YYNGEE. The CDR3 is made up of 15 amino acids. The CDR3 loop is CASSDGGGPTDTQYF. CDR3 DNA sequence: TGTGCCAGCAGCGACGGCGGGGGGCCCACGGATACGCAGTATTTT.

The V gene is TRBV19, the J gene TRBJ1-6; 7 nucleotides agree with TRBD1. Germline V gene data show CDR1 as LNHDA and CDR2 as SQIVND (reference sequence). V shed 9 bases, J shed 7 bases, and the junction held 9 bases outside the gene matches. The CDR3 is 14 residues long. The CDR3 protein is CASRRPGGNSPLHF. In DNA form, the CDR3 reads TGTGCCAGCCGGCGGCCAGGGGGAAATTCACCCCTCCACTTT.

This clone was seen once. CDR3 in DNA: TGTGCCAGCAGTGAACGGAGCACAGATACGCAGTATTTT. This encodes CASSERSTDTQYF. The rearrangement links TRBV2 to TRBJ2-3; D is ambiguous. CDR1 and CDR2 (germline): SNHLY, FYNNEI. This CDR3 contains 13 residues. V gave up 2 bases and J gave up 0 bases, with 3 bases separating them.

The chain joins TRBV19 to TRBJ2-2; TRBD1 agrees at 7 bases. CDR3 length: 14 amino acids. The germline gives CDR1 LNHDA, CDR2 SQIVND (reference sequence). V was pared by 10 bases and J by 1 base, with 6 bases of the junction left unmatched. The CDR3, as DNA: TGTGCCACCAAGAGACAGGGGAACACCGGGGAGCTGTTTTTT. It encodes CATKRQGNTGELFF.

This chain connects TRBV5-8 to TRBJ1-5; tentative D call: TRBD1 (5 bases). This CDR3 is built from 15 residues. V was pared by 0 bases and J by 3 bases, with 10 bases between. Germline V gives CDR1 SGHTS, CDR2 YDEGEE. The CDR3 loop reads CASSLVGVANQPQHF. The CDR3 DNA sequence: TGTGCCAGCAGCTTGGTAGGGGTAGCCAATCAGCCCCAGCATTTT.